These T cell receptor beta chains were read from a single sample in a study of CD8+ T cells in alopecia areata. Profiling relied on immunoSEQ multiplex PCR, and the TCRdb table lists in-frame clones only, not all of them. Of approximately 150,000 clones listed, around 57% are singletons. The sample taken for sequencing was CD4+ T cells sorted from blood. The receptors here all came from a human donor in good health. The CDR3 runs from the conserved cysteine through the conserved F or W. The D gene is left open where the match is weak. Clone size is stated in some rows and not others, as once, few, many or a class when expanded.

>TRBD1|TRBV9|TRBJ1-5|-
CASSVGGTVNQPQHF
TGTGCCAGCAGCGTAGGTGGGACAGTCAATCAGCCCCAGCATTTT
>TRBD2|TRBV15|TRBJ2-5|-
CATSGLAGTQYF
TGTGCCACCAGCGGACTAGCGGGGACCCAGTACTTC
>-|TRBV5-1|TRBJ1-2|-
CASSLSVEMDYGYTF
TGCGCCAGCAGCTTGTCAGTGGAAATGGACTATGGCTACACCTTC
>-|TRBV30|TRBJ2-1|few
CAWSGGSFPRFF
TGTGCCTGGAGCGGGGGCTCCTTCCCTCGGTTCTTC
>-|TRBV27|TRBJ1-6|once
CASSLDYNSPLHF
TGTGCCAGCAGTCTAGACTATAATTCACCCCTCCACTTT
>-|TRBV6-5|TRBJ1-1|-
CASRPRGWVNTEAFF
TGTGCCAGCAGACCCCGGGGGTGGGTGAACACTGAAGCTTTCTTT
>TRBD2|TRBV30|TRBJ2-3|-
CAWSVAGLASGTDTQYF
TGTGCCTGGAGTGTGGCCGGACTAGCGTCGGGAACAGATACGCAGTATTTT
>-|TRBV7-9|TRBJ1-1|-
CATRTASGNTEAFF
TGTGCCACAAGGACAGCGTCGGGGAACACTGAAGCTTTCTTT
>-|TRBV9|TRBJ2-4|-
CASSVNQGSVQYF
TGTGCCAGCAGCGTAAATCAGGGTTCTGTTCAGTACTTC
>TRBD1|TRBV7-2|TRBJ1-2|-
CASSLAGQGYGYTF
TGTGCCAGCAGCTTAGCTGGACAGGGTTATGGCTACACCTTC
>TRBD1|TRBV30|TRBJ2-7|few
CAWSGDSYLRGQYF
TGTGCCTGGAGTGGGGACAGCTACCTACGGGGGCAGTACTTC
>TRBD1|TRBV27|TRBJ1-2|-
CASSFRGQGVKNNYGYTF
TGTGCCAGCAGTTTCCGGGGACAGGGGGTCAAGAATAACTATGGCTACACCTTC
>TRBD1|TRBV25-1|TRBJ1-5|few
CASRGDRDNQPQHF
TGTGCCAGCAGAGGGGACAGGGACAATCAGCCCCAGCATTTT
>-|TRBV5-4|TRBJ2-5|-
CASSLEFSGKETQYF
TGTGCCAGCAGCTTGGAATTTAGCGGCAAAGAGACCCAGTACTTC
>TRBD2|TRBV29-1|TRBJ2-5|-
CSITSGGVQETQYF
TGCAGCATCACTAGCGGAGGTGTCCAGGAGACCCAGTACTTC
>-|TRBV15|TRBJ2-5|-
CATSSSGQRVQYF
TGTGCCACCAGCTCCTCGGGCCAGCGGGTCCAGTACTTC
>TRBD2|TRBV30|TRBJ2-2|few
CAWSPPGLADTGELFF
TGTGCCTGGAGTCCACCGGGACTAGCTGACACCGGGGAGCTGTTTTTT
>-|TRBV29-1|TRBJ2-3|few
CSVDRRTDTQYF
TGCAGCGTTGACCGACGCACAGATACGCAGTATTTT
>-|TRBV2|TRBJ2-1|-
CASSDPVNEQFF
TGTGCCAGCAGTGATCCCGTAAATGAGCAGTTCTTC
>-|TRBV2|TRBJ2-5|-
CASGTGSETQYF
TGTGCCAGCGGTACAGGGTCAGAGACCCAGTACTTC
>TRBD2|TRBV13|TRBJ2-1|-
CASSRLAGNNEQFF
TGTGCCAGCAGCCGACTAGCGGGTAACAATGAGCAGTTCTTC
>TRBD2|TRBV2|TRBJ2-3|few
CASSVLGGSATDTQYF
TGTGCCAGCAGTGTACTGGGCGGGAGCGCCACAGATACGCAGTATTTT
>TRBD2|TRBV27|TRBJ2-1|few
CASSLTSGSSNEQFF
TGTGCCAGCAGTTTAACTAGCGGGAGTAGTAATGAGCAGTTCTTC
>-|TRBV7-9|TRBJ2-2|-
CASSPGPSRFTGELFF
TGTGCCAGCAGTCCGGGGCCTAGCCGCTTCACCGGGGAGCTGTTTTTT
>TRBD2|TRBV2|TRBJ2-2|-
CASNAGRTGELFF
TGTGCCAGCAATGCCGGGAGGACCGGGGAGCTGTTTTTT
>TRBD1|TRBV7-2|TRBJ1-1|few
CASSLPGRGGWAFF
TGTGCCAGCAGCCTCCCGGGCAGGGGGGGTTGGGCTTTCTTT
>-|TRBV5-1|TRBJ2-7|few
CASSLEVLSLLHF
TGCGCCAGCAGCTTGGAAGTGTTGTCTCTACTGCACTTC
>TRBD2|TRBV29-1|TRBJ2-5|few
CSVPRGLAEETQYF
TGCAGCGTTCCCAGAGGACTAGCGGAAGAGACCCAGTACTTC
>-|TRBV28|TRBJ1-2|-
CASSLSDLLGGYGYTF
TGTGCCAGCAGTTTATCCGACCTACTAGGCGGCTATGGCTACACCTTC
>-|TRBV25-1|TRBJ1-2|-
CASSDTAGIGYTF
TGTGCCAGCAGTGATACCGCGGGGATTGGCTACACCTTC
>TRBD2|TRBV29-1|TRBJ2-1|few
CSVRSGSRYNEQFF
TGCAGCGTGAGGAGCGGGAGTCGGTACAATGAGCAGTTCTTC
>TRBD2|TRBV5-6|TRBJ2-7|-
CASSPGGAGEQYF
TGTGCCAGCAGCCCGGGCGGAGCGGGGGAGCAGTACTTC
>-|TRBV25-1|TRBJ2-5|-
CASSRVAGATQYF
TGTGCCAGCAGTCGAGTGGCAGGGGCGACCCAGTACTTC
>-|TRBV6-5|TRBJ2-7|-
CASSYGSFYEQYF
TGTGCCAGCAGTTACGGGAGCTTTTACGAGCAGTACTTC
>-|TRBV5-1|TRBJ1-2|-
CASSFQANYGYTF
TGCGCCAGCAGTTTCCAGGCTAACTATGGCTACACCTTC
>TRBD1|TRBV25-1|TRBJ2-5|-
CASSKTGVETQYF
TGTGCCAGCAGTAAGACAGGGGTAGAGACCCAGTACTTC
>-|TRBV14|TRBJ1-1|many
CASSQGGRTAFF
TGTGCCAGCAGCCAGGGGGGGAGGACAGCTTTCTTT
>-|TRBV7-9|TRBJ2-5|-
CASSPRLVRYAETQYF
TGTGCCAGCAGCCCACGACTAGTTCGGTATGCGGAGACCCAGTACTTC
>-|TRBV2|TRBJ2-1|-
CASSENGGSYNEQFF
TGTGCCAGCAGTGAAAACGGGGGCTCCTACAATGAGCAGTTCTTC
>TRBD1|TRBV30|TRBJ1-5|-
CAWSTGDQEPQHF
TGTGCCTGGAGTACAGGGGACCAGGAGCCCCAGCATTTT
>TRBD1|TRBV6-5|TRBJ2-7|-
CASSRGGTGSYEQYF
TGTGCCAGCAGCAGAGGGGGGACAGGGTCCTACGAGCAGTACTTC
>-|TRBV5-6|TRBJ1-2|-
CASSLGLEEGYTF
TGTGCCAGCAGCTTGGGCTTGGAAGAGGGCTACACCTTC
>-|TRBV25-1|TRBJ1-2|-
CASSDSGRGSGYTF
TGTGCCAGCAGTGATTCTGGACGGGGGAGTGGCTACACCTTC
>TRBD2|TRBV9|TRBJ2-3|-
CASSVVGLAGVSDTQYF
TGTGCCAGCAGCGTAGTTGGACTAGCGGGGGTATCAGATACGCAGTATTTT
>TRBD2|TRBV27|TRBJ2-3|-
CASSLGFAAGADTQYF
TGTGCCAGCAGTTTGGGTTTCGCAGCGGGAGCAGATACGCAGTATTTT
>TRBD2|TRBV5-1|TRBJ2-5|-
CASSEGLAGGKRSQETQYF
TGCGCCAGCAGCGAGGGACTAGCGGGAGGAAAGAGGTCCCAAGAGACCCAGTACTTC
>TRBD2|TRBV5-1|TRBJ2-3|few
CASSLDGLASDTQYF
TGCGCCAGCAGCTTGGACGGACTAGCATCAGATACGCAGTATTTT
>-|TRBV11-2|TRBJ2-5|many
CASSRLGGGYQETQYF
TGTGCCAGCAGCCGACTGGGGGGCGGGTACCAAGAGACCCAGTACTTC